This TCR beta chain was recovered during a study of beta chain features in type 1 diabetes. This clone was counted only a few times. What it binds is not known. By way of CD45RO/CCR7/CD25/CD127/CD95/CD27, the CD4+ regulatory, stem cell-like memory, central memory and naive cells were sorted. Reverse transcribing all isolated RNA meant expressed TCRB transcripts were sequenced. The repertoire was sequenced with immunoSEQ multiplex PCR; TCRdb's copy has only in-frame clones and lacks some. The sample includes some 400,000 clones, about 15% of them seen just once. The CDR3 loop spans 16 amino acids. Germline trimming cut 1 base from V and 6 bases from J; bases unmatched to any gene: 6. The germline gives CDR1 MGHDK, CDR2 SYGVNS. Study-wide results and caveats: Naive, central memory and regulatory TCRB repertoires appeared more similar among patients than healthy donors.

This sequence joins TRBV25-1 and TRBJ2-2; 9 bases agree with TRBD1. This receptor was taken from a woman between 18 and 29 years old in good health. The source material was naive CD4+ T cells from blood. CDR3 protein: CASSESGTGWSGELFF. Written as DNA, the CDR3 is TGTGCCAGCAGTGAATCCGGGACAGGGTGGTCCGGGGAGCTGTTTTTT.